One and the same sample provided the 10 T cell receptor beta chains below, sequenced in a study of CD8+ T cells in alopecia areata. Reverse transcribed after extraction, RNA yielded cDNA as the sequencing template. Profiled with immunoSEQ multiplex PCR; TCRdb holds only in-frame clones, not every one. The table records 150,000 to 200,000 clones, 55% to 65% of them present only once. The material sequenced was CD4+ T cells sorted from blood. These receptors were collected from a human donor in good health.

The genes are TRBV29-1 and TRBJ1-1, with TRBD1 matching 8 bases. CDR1 is SQVTM, CDR2 ANQGSEA, per germline. The CDR3 is 13 residues long. After removal of 5 bases from V and 4 bases from J, the junction contained 6 bases not matched to a gene. The CDR3 DNA is TGCAGCGTTCCGGACAGGGTGGGCACTGAAGCTTTCTTT. Translating it yields CSVPDRVGTEAFF.

The V and J genes are TRBV28 and TRBJ2-1, with TRBD2 matching over 10 bases. Germline V gives CDR1 MDHEN, CDR2 SYDVKM. V shed 3 bases and J 0 bases; nucleotides not matched to a gene: 5. The CDR3 is 17 residues long. CDR3 sequence (DNA): TGTGCCAGCAGTTTCACCGGGACTAGCGTCTCCTACAATGAGCAGTTCTTC. The encoded protein is CASSFTGTSVSYNEQFF.

The rearrangement links TRBV5-1 to TRBJ1-2; D remains unclear. V was shortened by 5 bases and J by 2 bases, with 13 bases between the two germline ends. This CDR3 spans 14 amino acids. The V gene's germline CDR1 is SGHRS and CDR2 YFSETQ. CDR3 residues: CASRLTTFNYGYTF. CDR3 bases: TGCGCCAGCAGACTGACGACCTTCAACTATGGCTACACCTTC. Complete variable domain (other parts from reference TRBV5-1 and TRBJ1-2): KAGVTQTPRYLIKTRGQQVTLSCSPISGHRSVSWYQQTPGQGLQFLFEYFSETQRNKGNFPGRFSGRQFSNSRSEMNVSTLELGDSALYLCASRLTTFNYGYTFGSGTRLTVV.

The chain carries TRBV29-1 and TRBJ2-7, with D possibly being TRBD1 or TRBD2 (5 bases each). This CDR3 region has 12 residues. Trimming shortened V by 7 bases and J by 3 bases, and 13 bases separated the two germline ends. The germline CDR1 and CDR2 sequences are SQVTM and ANQGSEA. The CDR3 bases are TGCAGCGCCGGGGCGTATAGCTACGAGCAGTACTTC. It translates to CSAGAYSYEQYF.

This clone has only a few counts. The J gene is TRBJ2-2, the V gene TRBV29-1, with 9 bases aligning to TRBD1. Germline lookup yields CDR1 SQVTM and CDR2 ANQGSEA. This CDR3 has 16 residues. Germline trimming cut 5 bases from V and 0 bases from J; bases unmatched to any gene: 7. CDR3 sequence: CSVQQGAGSNTGELFF. Written as DNA, the CDR3 is TGCAGCGTTCAACAGGGGGCAGGGTCGAACACCGGGGAGCTGTTTTTT.

This clone was picked up a small number of times. This chain joins TRBV7-8 and TRBJ2-7, with D perhaps TRBD2 (5 bases). The V gene lost 3 bases and the J gene lost 6 bases, with 12 bases spanning the gap. The germline gives CDR1 SGHVS, CDR2 FQNEAQ. The CDR3 spans 13 residues. CDR3 coding DNA: TGTGCCAGCAGCTTCGAAATAGCGCTCGAGCAGTACTTC. Its protein is CASSFEIALEQYF.

In its sample, this clone ranks as medium-sized (0.01 to 0.1%). This chain joins TRBV2 and TRBJ2-2; D is undetermined. Deletions cut 2 bases from V and 4 bases from J, with 5 bases between. Per germline, CDR1 SNHLY and CDR2 FYNNEI. This CDR3 comprises 13 residues. The CDR3 nucleotides read TGTGCCAGCAGTGAAATAGTCACCGGGGAGCTGTTTTTT. Protein sequence: CASSEIVTGELFF.

The V call is TRBV4-1, the J call TRBJ2-7; 10 bases map to TRBD2. The V gene end was trimmed by 4 bases and the J gene end by 3 bases; junction bases not matched to a gene: 12. Looked up from germline, CDR1 is MGHRA and CDR2 is YSYEKL. The CDR3 runs to 17 residues. Written as DNA, the CDR3 is TGCGCCAGCAGCCTCCGTCCCGGACTAGCGGACTTCTACGAGCAGTACTTC. Translating it yields CASSLRPGLADFYEQYF.

This clone was picked up a small number of times. This chain connects TRBV9 to TRBJ2-4; D call uncertain. With 5 bases removed from V and 6 bases from J, the gap between germline ends came to 15 bases. The CDR3 totals 14 residues. Germline assignment: CDR1 SGDLS and CDR2 YYNGEE. The CDR3 reads CASSLTDAANIQYF. CDR3 in DNA: TGTGCCAGCAGTCTAACGGACGCTGCAAACATTCAGTACTTC.

This clone has just a few counts. The chain joins TRBV7-8 to TRBJ2-3; D is unclear. From germline, CDR1 is SGHVS and CDR2 FQNEAQ. The CDR3 covers 14 residues. V was pared by 1 base and J by 2 bases, with 7 bases between. The CDR3 nucleotides read TGTGCCAGCAGCTTAGTTCTCTCCACAGATACGCAGTATTTT. Amino acid sequence: CASSLVLSTDTQYF.